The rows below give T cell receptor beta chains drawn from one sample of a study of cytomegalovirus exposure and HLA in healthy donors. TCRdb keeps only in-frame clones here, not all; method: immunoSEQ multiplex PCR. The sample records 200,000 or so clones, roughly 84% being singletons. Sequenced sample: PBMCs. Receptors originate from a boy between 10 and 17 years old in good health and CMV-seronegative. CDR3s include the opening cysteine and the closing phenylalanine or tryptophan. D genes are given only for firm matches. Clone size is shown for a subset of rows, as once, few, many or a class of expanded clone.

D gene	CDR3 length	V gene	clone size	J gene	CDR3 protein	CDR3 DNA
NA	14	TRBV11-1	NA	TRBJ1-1	CASSLNVRNTEAFF	TGTGCCAGCAGCTTAAACGTGAGGAACACTGAAGCTTTCTTT
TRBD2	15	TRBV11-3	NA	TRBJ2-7	CASSLASGRGYEQYF	TGTGCCAGCAGCTTGGCTAGCGGGAGGGGGTACGAGCAGTACTTC
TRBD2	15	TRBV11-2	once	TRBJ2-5	CASSGSGGVQETQYF	TGTGCCAGCAGCGGTAGCGGGGGGGTCCAAGAGACCCAGTACTTC
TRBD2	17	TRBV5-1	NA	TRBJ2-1	CASSRWTSGRTYNEQFF	TGCGCCAGCAGCCGATGGACTAGCGGGAGGACCTACAATGAGCAGTTCTTC
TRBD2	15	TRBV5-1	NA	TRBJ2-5	CASRKLAGGPETQYF	TGCGCCAGCAGGAAACTAGCGGGGGGGCCAGAGACCCAGTACTTC
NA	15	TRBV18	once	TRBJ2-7	CASSPSPRRSQEQYF	TGTGCCAGCTCACCAAGTCCTCGGCGGTCCCAGGAGCAGTACTTC
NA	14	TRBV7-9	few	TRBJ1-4	CASSSSEDNEKLFF	TGTGCCAGCAGCTCGTCCGAGGATAATGAAAAACTGTTTTTT
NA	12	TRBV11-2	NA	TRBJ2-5	CASSLYQETQYF	TGTGCCAGCAGTCTGTACCAAGAGACCCAGTACTTC
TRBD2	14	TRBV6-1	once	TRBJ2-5	CASSHGTSKETQYF	TGTGCCAGCAGCCACGGGACTAGTAAAGAGACCCAGTACTTC
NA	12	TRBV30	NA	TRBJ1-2	CAWSWGVHGYTF	TGTGCCTGGAGTTGGGGGGTGCATGGCTACACCTTC
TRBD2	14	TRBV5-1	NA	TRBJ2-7	CASSPGTSVDEQYF	TGCGCCAGCAGCCCCGGGACTAGTGTCGACGAGCAGTACTTC
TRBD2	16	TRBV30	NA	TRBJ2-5	CAWSDTQGLAGETQYF	TGTGCCTGGAGCGACACCCAGGGACTAGCGGGAGAGACCCAGTACTTC
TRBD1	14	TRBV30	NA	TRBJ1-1	CAWSNGQGDTEAFF	TGTGCCTGGAGTAACGGCCAGGGGGACACTGAAGCTTTCTTT
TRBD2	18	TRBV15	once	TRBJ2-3	CATSRDLSGGTSTDTQYF	TGTGCCACCAGCAGAGATCTAAGCGGGGGAACTAGCACAGATACGCAGTATTTT
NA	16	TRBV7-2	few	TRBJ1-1	CASSSNPTTRNTEAFF	TGTGCCAGCAGCTCTAACCCGACAACAAGGAACACTGAAGCTTTCTTT
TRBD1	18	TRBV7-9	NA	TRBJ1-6	CASSSLRVGQGGNSPLHF	TGTGCCAGCAGCTCTTTAAGGGTAGGACAGGGCGGGAATTCACCCCTCCACTTT
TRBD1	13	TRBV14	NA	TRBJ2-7	CASSLTGIYEQYF	TGTGCCAGCAGCCTGACAGGGATCTACGAGCAGTACTTC
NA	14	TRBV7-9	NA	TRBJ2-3	CASSLGQGTDTQYF	TGTGCCAGCAGCTTAGGACAGGGCACAGATACGCAGTATTTT
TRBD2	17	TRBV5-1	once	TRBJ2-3	CASSLGDNSGRGDTQYF	TGCGCCAGCAGCTTGGGGGATAATAGCGGGAGAGGAGATACGCAGTATTTT
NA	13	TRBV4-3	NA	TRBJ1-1	CASSQAYHTEAFF	TGCGCCAGCAGCCAAGCCTATCACACTGAAGCTTTCTTT
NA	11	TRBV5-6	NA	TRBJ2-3	CASSFDKKQYF	TGTGCCAGCAGCTTCGACAAAAAACAGTATTTT
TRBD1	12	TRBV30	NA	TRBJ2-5	CAWSFGTGRKYF	TGTGCCTGGAGCTTCGGGACAGGTCGAAAGTACTTC
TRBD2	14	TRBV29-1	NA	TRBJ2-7	CSVFLSGTPYEQYF	TGCAGCGTCTTCCTTAGCGGGACTCCCTACGAGCAGTACTTC
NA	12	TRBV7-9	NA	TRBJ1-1	CASSSRQLKAFF	TGTGCCAGCAGCTCAAGACAACTTAAAGCTTTCTTT
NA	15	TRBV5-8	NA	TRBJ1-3	CAGRPPPGYANTIYF	TGTGCCGGAAGACCCCCGCCGGGGTATGCAAACACCATATATTTT
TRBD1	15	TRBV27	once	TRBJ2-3	CASSNYRGPTDTQYF	TGTGCCAGCAGTAATTATAGGGGGCCTACAGATACGCAGTATTTT
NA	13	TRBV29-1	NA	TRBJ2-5	CSVAGGAGETQYF	TGCAGCGTTGCTGGCGGGGCGGGTGAGACCCAGTACTTC
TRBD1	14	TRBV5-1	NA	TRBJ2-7	CASSRGQSKYEQYF	TGCGCCAGCAGCCGGGGACAGTCGAAATACGAGCAGTACTTC
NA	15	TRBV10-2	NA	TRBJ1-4	CASSESARGREKLFF	TGCGCCAGCAGTGAGTCAGCAAGGGGTCGGGAAAAACTGTTTTTT
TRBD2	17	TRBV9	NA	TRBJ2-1	CASSPIKPGLATNEQFF	TGTGCCAGCAGCCCAATTAAACCGGGACTAGCGACGAATGAGCAGTTCTTC
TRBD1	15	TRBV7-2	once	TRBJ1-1	CASSLRTGVNTEAFF	TGTGCCAGCAGCTTAAGAACAGGGGTGAACACTGAAGCTTTCTTT
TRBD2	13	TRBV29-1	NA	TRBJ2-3	CSGLAGGTDTQYF	TGCAGCGGACTAGCGGGGGGCACAGATACGCAGTATTTT
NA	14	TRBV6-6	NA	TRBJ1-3	CASSYSESGNTIYF	TGTGCCAGCAGTTACTCGGAGTCTGGAAACACCATATATTTT
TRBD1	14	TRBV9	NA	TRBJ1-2	CASSGQGANYGYTF	TGTGCCAGCAGCGGACAGGGAGCTAACTATGGCTACACCTTC
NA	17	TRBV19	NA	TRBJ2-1	CASSDTPMDWRGHEQFF	TGTGCCAGTAGTGACACCCCGATGGACTGGAGAGGGCATGAGCAGTTCTTC
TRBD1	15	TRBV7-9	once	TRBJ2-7	CASSQGTGQAYEQYF	TGTGCCAGCAGCCAGGGGACAGGTCAAGCCTACGAGCAGTACTTC
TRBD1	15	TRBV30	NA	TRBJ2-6	CAWSITGAGANVLTF	TGTGCCTGGTCGATCACAGGGGCTGGGGCCAACGTCCTGACTTTC
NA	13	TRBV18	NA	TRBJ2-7	CASSPPGRVEQYF	TGTGCCAGCTCACCCCCCGGCAGGGTCGAGCAGTACTTC
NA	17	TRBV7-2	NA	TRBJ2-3	CASSSGRGNDGTDTQYF	TGTGCCAGCAGCTCAGGTCGGGGTAATGACGGCACAGATACGCAGTATTTT
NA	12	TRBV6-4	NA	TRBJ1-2	CASSDSRGGYTF	TGTGCCAGCAGTGATTCACGCGGGGGCTACACCTTC
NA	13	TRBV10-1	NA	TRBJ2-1	CASREGSTNEQFF	TGCGCCAGCAGGGAGGGGAGTACAAATGAGCAGTTCTTC
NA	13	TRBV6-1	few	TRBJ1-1	CASSFRRDTEAFF	TGTGCCAGCAGTTTTCGGAGGGACACTGAAGCTTTCTTT
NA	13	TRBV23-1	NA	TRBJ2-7	CASTRTPRDEQYF	TGCGCCAGCACCCGGACCCCGAGGGACGAGCAGTACTTC
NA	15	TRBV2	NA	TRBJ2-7	CASSEGPGDSYEQYF	TGTGCCAGCAGTGAAGGACCTGGTGACAGTTACGAGCAGTACTTC
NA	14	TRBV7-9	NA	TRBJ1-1	CASSQTGLVTEAFF	TGTGCCAGCAGCCAAACAGGTTTGGTCACTGAAGCTTTCTTT
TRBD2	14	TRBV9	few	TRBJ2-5	CASSVAGGQETQYF	TGTGCCAGCAGCGTAGCGGGGGGCCAAGAGACCCAGTACTTC
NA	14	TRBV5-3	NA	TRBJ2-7	CARSLGSWPYEQYF	TGTGCCAGAAGCTTGGGTTCCTGGCCCTACGAGCAGTACTTC
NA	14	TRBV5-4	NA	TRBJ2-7	CASSLGARSYEQYF	TGTGCCAGCAGCTTGGGAGCACGCTCCTACGAGCAGTACTTC
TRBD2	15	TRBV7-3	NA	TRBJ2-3	CASSLIGGSTDTQYF	TGTGCCAGCAGCTTAATCGGGGGGAGCACAGATACGCAGTATTTT
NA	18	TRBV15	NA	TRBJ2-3	CATSRDRRAGGTGDTQYF	TGTGCCACCAGCAGAGATCGGAGGGCAGGGGGGACGGGAGATACGCAGTATTTT
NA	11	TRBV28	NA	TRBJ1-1	CASSYTQKAFF	TGTGCCAGCAGTTATACACAAAAAGCTTTCTTT
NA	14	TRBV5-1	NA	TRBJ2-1	CASSPTGLANEQFF	TGCGCCAGCAGCCCTACTGGACTGGCAAATGAGCAGTTCTTC
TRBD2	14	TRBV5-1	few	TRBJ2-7	CASSLAAGAYEQYF	TGCGCCAGCAGCTTGGCGGCGGGAGCCTACGAGCAGTACTTC
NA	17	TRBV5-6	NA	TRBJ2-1	CASSLGGSGAAYNEQFF	TGTGCCAGCAGCTTGGGCGGATCTGGGGCGGCTTACAATGAGCAGTTCTTC
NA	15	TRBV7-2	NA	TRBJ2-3	CASSLVRERTDTQYF	TGTGCCAGCAGCTTAGTCCGGGAGCGCACAGATACGCAGTATTTT
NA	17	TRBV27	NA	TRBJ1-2	CASSFWSQGGIRNGYPF	TGTGCCAGCAGTTTTTGGAGCCAGGGAGGTATTCGTAATGGCTACCCCTTC
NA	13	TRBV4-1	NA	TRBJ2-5	CASSQAPPETQYF	TGCGCCAGCAGCCAAGCCCCCCCGGAGACCCAGTACTTC
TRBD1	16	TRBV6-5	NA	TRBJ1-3	CASSLTGTGAGNTIYF	TGTGCCAGCAGTTTAACCGGGACAGGGGCTGGAAACACCATATATTTT
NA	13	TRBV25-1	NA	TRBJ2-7	CASKGSGVYEQYF	TGTGCCAGCAAGGGATCCGGGGTATACGAGCAGTACTTC